This T cell receptor (beta chain) was observed in a study of beta chain features in type 1 diabetes. Findings of the study overall: PCR might show a preference for shorter templates, equally across patients and controls. Among patients with Type 1 diabetes, TCRB CDR3s were moderately but significantly shorter in every one of the four CD4+ subsets.

The whole isolated RNA underwent reverse transcription, so sequencing captured expressed TCRB transcripts. The method was immunoSEQ multiplex PCR; TCRdb's version includes in-frame clones alone and lacks a portion of them. The sample contains some 410,000 clones, approximately 13% of which appear only once. Notes on this clone: The target antigen is unknown.

Trimming cost V 3 bases and J 2 bases, with 6 bases left between them. The CDR3 is 13 amino acids. CDR1 is MRHNA and CDR2 is SNTAGT in the germline V gene. The receptor comes from a man in his thirties or forties in good health. The rearrangement uses TRBV6-4 and TRBJ2-3; D unresolved. Material for sequencing was naive CD4+ T cells from blood. CDR3 DNA sequence: TGTGCCAGCAGTGAGACCTACACAGATACGCAGTATTTT. It codes for CASSETYTDTQYF.